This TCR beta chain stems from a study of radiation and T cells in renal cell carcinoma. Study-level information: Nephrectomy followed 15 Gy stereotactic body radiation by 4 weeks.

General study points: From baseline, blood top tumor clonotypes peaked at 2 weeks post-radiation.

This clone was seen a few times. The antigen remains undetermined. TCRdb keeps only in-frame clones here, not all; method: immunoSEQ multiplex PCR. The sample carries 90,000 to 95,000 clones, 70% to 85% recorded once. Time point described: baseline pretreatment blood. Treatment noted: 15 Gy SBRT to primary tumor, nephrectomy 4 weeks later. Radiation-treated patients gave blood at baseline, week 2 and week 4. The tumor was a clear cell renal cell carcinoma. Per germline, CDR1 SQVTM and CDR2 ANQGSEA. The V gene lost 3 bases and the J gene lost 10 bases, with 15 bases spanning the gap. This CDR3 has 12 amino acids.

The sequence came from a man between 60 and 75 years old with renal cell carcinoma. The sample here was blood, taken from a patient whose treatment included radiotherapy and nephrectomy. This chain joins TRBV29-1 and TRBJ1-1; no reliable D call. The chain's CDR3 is CSVDSPLEGAFF. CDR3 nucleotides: TGCAGCGTTGATTCGCCCCTGGAGGGAGCTTTCTTT.